The present TCR beta chain was sequenced within a study of blood T cell repertoires in COVID-19. Across the whole study: T cells, B-cell-depleted T cells, or PBMCs provided the cDNA or gDNA that served as material.

The repertoire was sequenced with immunoSEQ multiplex PCR; TCRdb's copy has only in-frame clones and lacks some. In the table there are under 200,000 clones, 80% to 95% of which are singletons. The germline V and J ends were trimmed by 1 base and 2 bases, with 9 bases remaining between them. The CDR3 consists of 15 residues. Germline V gene lookup returns CDR1 SEHNR and CDR2 FQNEAQ (reference sequence). The chain carries TRBV7-9 and TRBJ1-3; no clear D. Sequencing used peripheral blood. This clonotype originated in a man aged 45-65 years with acute or convalescent COVID-19. CDR3 loop: CASSLEMAAGNTIYF. As DNA, the CDR3 is TGTGCCAGCAGCTTAGAGATGGCCGCTGGAAACACCATATATTTT.